This T cell receptor beta chain was captured by sequencing in a study of cytotoxic CD8 clonotypes in ibrutinib-treated CLL. Germline V gene lookup returns CDR1 SGDLS and CDR2 YYNGEE. This CDR3 region has 13 residues. Trimming shortened V by 4 bases and J by 6 bases, and 10 bases separated the two germline ends. The intended depth for sequencing was 1 in 200,000 to 1 in 1 million T cells. Sequencing used immunoSEQ multiplex PCR; TCRdb keeps in-frame clones, though not all of them. The table has 150,000 to 200,000 clones, about four fifths seen once. This clonotype was obtained from a human donor with chronic lymphocytic leukemia. Sequences were derived from PBMCs, sampled after 24 months of ibrutinib treatment. The rearrangement uses TRBV9 and TRBJ2-2; maybe TRBD1 (5 bases). The CDR3: CASSLQDPGELFF. In nucleotides, the CDR3 is TGTGCCAGCAGCCTACAGGACCCCGGGGAGCTGTTTTTT. Variable domain in full (rest from reference TRBV9 and TRBJ2-2): DSGVTQTPKHLITATGQRVTLRCSPRSGDLSVYWYQQSLDQGLQFLIQYYNGEERAKGNILERFSAQQFPDLHSELNLSSLELGDSALYFCASSLQDPGELFFGEGSRLTVL.